This T cell receptor (beta chain) appears in the sequencing data of a study of OX40 agonist ivuxolimab in advanced cancers. General observations from the study: In general, CD8+ T cells held more expanded clones than CD4+ did, on average.

Profiled with immunoSEQ multiplex PCR; TCRdb holds only in-frame clones, not every one. The data show roughly 43,000 clones, approximately 89% seen once. Systemic immunosuppression or a history of autoimmune disease excluded patients. Baseline was the first blood sampling point, followed by cycle 4 day 1 and cycle 7 day 1. The germline V gene has CDR1 LNHDA and CDR2 SQIVND (reference sequence). The CDR3 extends over 13 amino acids. Between the trimmed V and J ends, which lost 9 bases and 1 base, there was a span of 11 bases. On this clone: Its specificity is unknown.

V gene TRBV19 combines with J gene TRBJ2-3; D unresolved. This clonotype was obtained from an adult with an advanced solid tumor such as melanoma, head and neck, liver or kidney cancer. The source was CD4+ or CD8+ T cells sorted from blood, collected in a trial of the OX40 agonist ivuxolimab. The CDR3 DNA reads TGTGCCAGCCGTCAGTGGGGCACAGATACGCAGTATTTT. It translates to CASRQWGTDTQYF.